These T cell receptor beta chains were read from a single sample in a study of Graves' ophthalmopathy and Graves' hyperthyroidism. Each CDR3 protein gets one entry after TCRdb re-called the multiplex PCR reads with MiXCR. This table holds under 800,000 distinct CDR3 sequences, 22% found once. Sequenced: peripheral blood. These receptors were taken from a woman younger than 35 with stable Graves' hyperthyroidism. Some clones in this sample may be carry-over from other donors' samples. CDR3s include the opening cysteine and the closing phenylalanine or tryptophan. The order of the fields is clone size, J gene, D gene, V gene, CDR3 protein, CDR3 DNA. The D gene is left open where the match is weak. Clone size is not always given. Where it is, it says once, few, many or a class for expanded clones.

many | TRBJ1-1 | NA | TRBV2 | CASSTGTMNTEAFF | TGTGCCAGCAGTACTGGGACCATGAACACTGAAGCTTTCTTT
few | TRBJ2-5 | TRBD2 | TRBV12-3/TRBV12-4 | CASSSGTNQETQYF | TGTGCCAGCAGCTCAGGGACTAATCAAGAGACCCAGTACTTC
NA | TRBJ1-3 | NA | TRBV28 | CASSPGVVSGNTIYF | TGTGCCAGCAGTCCAGGGGTCGTCTCTGGAAACACCATATATTTT
many | TRBJ1-6 | TRBD1 | TRBV6-5 | CASSRTGDNSPLHF | TGTGCCAGCAGTAGGACAGGCGATAATTCACCCCTCCACTTT
many | TRBJ1-1 | NA | TRBV15 | CATSREDGEAFF | TGTGCCACCAGCAGAGAGGACGGGGAAGCTTTCTTT
NA | TRBJ2-2 | NA | TRBV29-1 | CSVAARRTGELFF | TGCAGCGTTGCGGCCCGGCGCACCGGGGAGCTGTTTTTT
NA | TRBJ1-3 | NA | TRBV12-3/TRBV12-4 | CASNNKFSGNTIYF | TGTGCCAGCAATAATAAGTTCTCTGGAAACACCATATATTTT
many | TRBJ2-4 | TRBD1 | TRBV12-3/TRBV12-4 | CASSTRTGGAKNIQYF | TGTGCCAGCAGCACACGGACAGGGGGAGCCAAAAACATTCAGTACTTC
few | TRBJ1-2 | TRBD1 | TRBV6-2/TRBV6-3 | CASSYSIGGIRQGTYGYTF | TGTGCCAGCAGTTACTCGATAGGTGGGATCAGACAGGGGACCTATGGCTACACCTTC
many | TRBJ2-7 | TRBD1 | TRBV25-1 | CASNQGASYEQYF | TGTGCCAGCAACCAGGGGGCTTCCTACGAGCAGTACTTC
many | TRBJ1-2 | NA | TRBV28 | CASSSPGRGGYTF | TGTGCCAGCAGTAGCCCCGGGAGGGGTGGCTACACCTTC
many | TRBJ2-7 | NA | TRBV9 | CASSVNENPSSYEQYF | TGTGCCAGCAGCGTAAATGAGAACCCTAGCTCCTACGAGCAGTACTTC
many | TRBJ1-1 | NA | TRBV19 | CASSIGRGAGPYTEAFF | TGTGCCAGTAGTATAGGCCGAGGCGCGGGACCGTACACTGAAGCTTTCTTT
many | TRBJ1-6 | TRBD1 | TRBV10-3 | CAISGDRNVSPPHF | TGTGCCATCAGTGGGGACAGGAACGTTTCACCCCCCCACTTT
NA | TRBJ1-3 | NA | TRBV10-3 | CATGRGATASGNTIYF | TGTGCCACCGGGAGGGGGGCGACCGCCTCTGGAAACACCATATATTTT
many | TRBJ2-5 | NA | TRBV2 | CASIRAGLETQYF | TGTGCCAGCATTCGAGCAGGGCTGGAGACCCAGTACTTC
many | TRBJ1-5 | TRBD1 | TRBV11-1 | CASSFGPGQGNQPQHF | TGTGCCAGCAGCTTTGGCCCGGGACAGGGGAATCAGCCCCAGCATTTT
NA | TRBJ1-2 | NA | TRBV20-1 | CMAGSYGYTF | TGCATGGCGGGTTCCTATGGCTACACCTTC
many | TRBJ1-5 | NA | TRBV12-3/TRBV12-4 | CASSLVSLPQHF | TGTGCCAGCAGTTTAGTCAGTCTGCCCCAGCATTTT
many | TRBJ2-7 | TRBD2 | TRBV5-1 | CASTGTSLAYEQYF | TGCGCCAGTACCGGGACTAGCTTGGCCTACGAGCAGTACTTC
few | TRBJ1-6 | TRBD1 | TRBV2 | CASSDDLQGASSPLHF | TGTGCCAGCAGTGATGACCTTCAGGGGGCAAGTTCACCCCTCCACTTT
NA | TRBJ2-7 | TRBD2 | TRBV11-2 | CASSYLRRETIYEQYF | TGTGCCAGCAGCTATCTGCGGCGGGAGACTATCTACGAGCAGTACTTC
many | TRBJ1-5 | NA | TRBV6-1 | CASSVTGEGNQPQHF | TGTGCCAGCAGTGTTACGGGGGAAGGCAATCAGCCCCAGCATTTT
NA | TRBJ1-1 | TRBD1 | TRBV18 | CASSPGGTDPIAEAFF | TGTGCCAGCTCACCAGGGGGGACAGATCCTATCGCTGAAGCTTTCTTT
many | TRBJ2-7 | TRBD2 | TRBV30 | CAWSPWGAGDHEQYF | TGTGCCTGGAGTCCCTGGGGTGCGGGAGACCACGAGCAGTACTTC
many | TRBJ2-5 | NA | TRBV19 | CASSNVAGWGQYF | TGTGCCAGTAGTAACGTTGCGGGGTGGGGCCAGTACTTC
few | TRBJ2-5 | NA | TRBV15 | CATSREVAGWETQYF | TGTGCCACCAGCAGAGAGGTGGCAGGCTGGGAGACCCAGTACTTC
few | TRBJ2-2 | TRBD2 | TRBV4-1 | CASSPVRAGGPTGELFF | TGCGCCAGCAGCCCCGTGAGGGCGGGAGGGCCCACCGGGGAGCTGTTTTTT
many | TRBJ1-2 | TRBD1 | TRBV15 | CATSFSGGGYTF | TGTGCCACCAGTTTTTCAGGGGGTGGCTACACCTTC
many | TRBJ1-1 | NA | TRBV6-1 | CASSLRLGTEAFF | TGTGCCAGCAGTCTCCGACTCGGGACTGAAGCTTTCTTT
few | TRBJ2-5 | TRBD2 | TRBV20-1 | CSATSRDPRGGLETQYF | TGCAGTGCCACCAGCAGAGATCCGCGGGGGGGCTTGGAGACCCAGTACTTC
many | TRBJ1-2 | TRBD1 | TRBV6-1 | CASSQGGIDYGYTF | TGTGCCAGCAGCCAGGGGGGGATCGACTATGGCTACACCTTC
NA | TRBJ2-4 | NA | TRBV7-2 | CASSLAIGSFAKNIKYF | TGTGCCAGCAGCTTAGCTATCGGGAGCTTCGCCAAAAACATTAAGTACTTC
many | TRBJ2-7 | NA | TRBV6-5 | CASSYSPTDRSYEQYF | TGTGCCAGCAGTTATTCCCCGACAGACAGATCCTACGAGCAGTACTTC
NA | TRBJ1-5 | NA | TRBV10-3 | CATAGGNQPQHF | TGTGCCACCGCAGGAGGGAATCAGCCCCAGCATTTT
NA | TRBJ1-2 | TRBD1 | TRBV28 | CASTVTGVGYTF | TGTGCCAGCACCGTTACAGGGGTGGGCTACACCTTC
NA | TRBJ2-7 | TRBD1 | TRBV25-1 | CASSGQGANEQYF | TGTGCCAGCAGTGGACAGGGGGCGAACGAGCAGTACTTC
many | TRBJ1-5 | TRBD1 | TRBV20-1 | CSAQGTGGNQPQHF | TGCAGTGCCCAGGGGACAGGGGGCAATCAGCCCCAGCATTTT
NA | TRBJ1-1 | NA | TRBV20-1 | CSARIRERAFF | TGCAGTGCTAGGATAAGGGAGCGGGCTTTCTTT
NA | TRBJ2-7 | NA | TRBV5-1 | CASSLGFVSTYEQYF | TGCGCCAGCAGCTTGGGGTTCGTTTCGACCTACGAGCAGTACTTC
few | TRBJ2-6 | NA | TRBV12-3/TRBV12-4 | CASSLEGMPGANVLTF | TGTGCCAGCAGTTTAGAGGGTATGCCTGGGGCCAACGTCCTGACTTTC
many | TRBJ1-5 | NA | TRBV12-3/TRBV12-4 | CAGSLGNQPQHF | TGTGCCGGCAGTTTAGGCAATCAGCCCCAGCATTTT
once | TRBJ2-7 | TRBD2 | TRBV7-6 | CASSSGLAGGPFTYEQYF | TGTGCCAGCAGCTCCGGACTAGCGGGAGGGCCTTTCACCTACGAGCAGTACTTC
few | TRBJ1-2 | NA | TRBV20-1 | CSAGHGGANYGYTF | TGCAGTGCGGGGCACGGGGGAGCTAACTATGGCTACACCTTC
few | TRBJ1-1 | NA | TRBV6-1 | CASSTGSYTEAFF | TGTGCCAGCAGTACAGGGAGCTACACTGAAGCTTTCTTT
NA | TRBJ2-7 | TRBD1 | TRBV10-3 | CAISGWGQTEQYF | TGTGCCATCAGTGGCTGGGGACAGACCGAGCAGTACTTC
many | TRBJ2-7 | NA | TRBV28 | CASRYIQEQYF | TGTGCCAGCCGCTACATACAGGAGCAGTACTTC
NA | TRBJ2-2 | TRBD2 | TRBV6-2/TRBV6-3 | CASSHRTSGGWGWDTGELFF | TGTGCCAGCAGTCACCGGACTAGCGGGGGGTGGGGATGGGACACCGGGGAGCTGTTTTTT
many | TRBJ1-3 | TRBD1 | TRBV6-1 | CASSELTGSGNTIYF | TGTGCCAGCAGTGAACTGACAGGGAGCGGAAACACCATATATTTT
few | TRBJ2-2 | NA | TRBV12-3/TRBV12-4 | CASQTTGFANTGELFF | TGTGCCAGCCAAACTACAGGGTTCGCGAACACCGGGGAGCTGTTTTTT